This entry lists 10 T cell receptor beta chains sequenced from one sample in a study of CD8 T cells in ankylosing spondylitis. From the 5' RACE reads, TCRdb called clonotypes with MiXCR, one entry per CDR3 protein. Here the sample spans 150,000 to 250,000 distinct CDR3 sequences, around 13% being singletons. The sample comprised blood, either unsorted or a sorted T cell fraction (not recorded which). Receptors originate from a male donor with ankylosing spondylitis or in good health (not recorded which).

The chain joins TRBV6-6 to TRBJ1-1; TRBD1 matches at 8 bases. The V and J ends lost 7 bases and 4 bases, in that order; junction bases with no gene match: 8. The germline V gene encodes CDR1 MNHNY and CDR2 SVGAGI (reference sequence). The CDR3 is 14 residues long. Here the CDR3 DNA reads TGTGCCAGCACCACCACAGGGGGAGGCACTGAAGCTTTCTTT. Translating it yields CASTTTGGGTEAFF.

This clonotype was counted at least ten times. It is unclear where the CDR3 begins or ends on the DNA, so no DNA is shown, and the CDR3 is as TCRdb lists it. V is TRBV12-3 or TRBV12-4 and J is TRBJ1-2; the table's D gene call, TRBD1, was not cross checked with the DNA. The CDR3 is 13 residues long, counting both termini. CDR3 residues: CASSFGEGYGYTF.

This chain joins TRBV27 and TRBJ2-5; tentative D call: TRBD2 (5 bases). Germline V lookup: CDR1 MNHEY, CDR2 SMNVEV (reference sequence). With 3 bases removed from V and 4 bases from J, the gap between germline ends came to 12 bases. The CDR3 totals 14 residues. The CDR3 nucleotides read TGTGCCAGCAGTTTTGCGGGTGCCCCAGAGACCCAGTACTTC. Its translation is CASSFAGAPETQYF.

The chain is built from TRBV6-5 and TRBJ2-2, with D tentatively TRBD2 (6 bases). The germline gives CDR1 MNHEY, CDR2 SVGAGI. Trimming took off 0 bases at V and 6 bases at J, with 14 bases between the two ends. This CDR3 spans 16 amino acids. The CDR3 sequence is CASSYSGGTSPGELFF. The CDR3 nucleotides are TGTGCCAGCAGTTACTCCGGCGGGACCAGTCCCGGGGAGCTGTTTTTT.

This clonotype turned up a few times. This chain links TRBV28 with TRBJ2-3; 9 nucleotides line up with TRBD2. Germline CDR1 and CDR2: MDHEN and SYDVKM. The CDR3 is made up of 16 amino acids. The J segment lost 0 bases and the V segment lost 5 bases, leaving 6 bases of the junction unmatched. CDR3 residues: CASSLGLALSTDTQYF. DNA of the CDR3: TGTGCCAGCAGTCTCGGACTAGCGTTAAGCACAGATACGCAGTATTTT.

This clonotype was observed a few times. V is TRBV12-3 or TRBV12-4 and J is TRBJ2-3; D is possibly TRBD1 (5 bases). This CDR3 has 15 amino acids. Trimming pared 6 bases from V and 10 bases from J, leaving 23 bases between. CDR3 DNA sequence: TGTGCCAGCAGCCCGACAGAGAGGACCGGCCTTCCGCAGTATTTT. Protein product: CASSPTERTGLPQYF.

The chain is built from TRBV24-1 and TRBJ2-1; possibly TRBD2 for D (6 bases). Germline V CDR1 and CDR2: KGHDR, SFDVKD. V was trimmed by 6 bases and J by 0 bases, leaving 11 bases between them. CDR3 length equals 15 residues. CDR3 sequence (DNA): TGTGCCACCAGTAACTCCGGGAGCTCCTACAATGAGCAGTTCTTC. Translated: CATSNSGSSYNEQFF.

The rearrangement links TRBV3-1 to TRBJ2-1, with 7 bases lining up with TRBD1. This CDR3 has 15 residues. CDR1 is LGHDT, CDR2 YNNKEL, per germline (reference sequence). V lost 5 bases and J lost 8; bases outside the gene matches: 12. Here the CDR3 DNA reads TGTGCCAGCAGCTTCCCGGGACAGATCGTCTATGAGCAGTTCTTC. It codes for CASSFPGQIVYEQFF.

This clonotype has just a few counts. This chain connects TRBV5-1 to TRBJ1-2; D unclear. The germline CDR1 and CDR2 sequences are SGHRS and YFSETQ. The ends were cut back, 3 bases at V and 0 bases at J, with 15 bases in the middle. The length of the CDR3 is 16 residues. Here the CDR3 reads CASSSETDSANYGYTF. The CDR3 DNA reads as TGCGCCAGCAGCTCTGAAACAGACTCGGCTAACTATGGCTACACCTTC.

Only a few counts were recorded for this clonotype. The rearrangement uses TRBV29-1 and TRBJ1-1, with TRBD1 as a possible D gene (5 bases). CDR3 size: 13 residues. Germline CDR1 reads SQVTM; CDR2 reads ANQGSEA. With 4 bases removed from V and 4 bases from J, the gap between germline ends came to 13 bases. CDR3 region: CSVVWGRATEAFF. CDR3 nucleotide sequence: TGCAGCGTTGTTTGGGGCAGGGCCACTGAAGCTTTCTTT.